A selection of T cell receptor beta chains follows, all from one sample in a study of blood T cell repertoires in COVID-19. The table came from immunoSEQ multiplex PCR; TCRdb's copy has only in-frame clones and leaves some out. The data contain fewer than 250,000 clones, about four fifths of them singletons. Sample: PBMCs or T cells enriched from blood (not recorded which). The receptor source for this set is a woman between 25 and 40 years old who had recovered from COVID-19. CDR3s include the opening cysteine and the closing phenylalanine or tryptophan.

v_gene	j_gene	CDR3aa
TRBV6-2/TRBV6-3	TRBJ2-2	CASSYIRSNTGELFF
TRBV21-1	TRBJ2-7	CASSKDKYF
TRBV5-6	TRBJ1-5	CASRRRDRDNQPQHF
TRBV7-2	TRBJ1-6	CASRDDAGTANSPLHF
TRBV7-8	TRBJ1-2	CASSPRVNGYTF
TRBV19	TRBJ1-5	CASSIDQVATQHF
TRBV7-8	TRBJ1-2	CASSAGRYGYTF
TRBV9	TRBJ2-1	CASSARYVGENNEQFF
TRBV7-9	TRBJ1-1	CASSLVGQMNAFF
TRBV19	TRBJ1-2	CASSMQSDYGYTF
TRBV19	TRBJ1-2	CASSIVAGQGYTF
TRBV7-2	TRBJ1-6	CASSLLTGVDSPLHF
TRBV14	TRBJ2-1	CASSQSQWNEQFF
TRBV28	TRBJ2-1	CASSPGGASGYNEQFF
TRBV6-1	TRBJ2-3	CASSATSGGHTDTQYF
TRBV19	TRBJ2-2	CASMSLAGGLTGELFF
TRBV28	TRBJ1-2	CASSPTERGYTF
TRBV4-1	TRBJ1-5	CASDYRAGGQPQHF
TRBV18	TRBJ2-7	CASSPPGDRGTYEQYF
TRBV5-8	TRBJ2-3	CASRQKSTDTQYF
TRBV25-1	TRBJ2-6	CASREGANVLTF
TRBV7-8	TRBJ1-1	CASSLRDRLTKTEAFF
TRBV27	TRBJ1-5	CASSLSSQGNQPQHF
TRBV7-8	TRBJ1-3	CASSSQGSTGNTIYF
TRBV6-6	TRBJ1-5	CASSLSGTGVWSNQPQHF
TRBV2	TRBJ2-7	CASSKDRGSEQYF
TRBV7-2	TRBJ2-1	CASSPRTGEGEQFF
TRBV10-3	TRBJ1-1	CAISPGQGSLEAFF
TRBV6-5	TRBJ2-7	CASRPRRVYEQYF
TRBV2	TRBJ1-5	CASSEEGVPEPQHF
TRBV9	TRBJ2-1	CASSVFPSGSYEQFF
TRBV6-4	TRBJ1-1	CASSDRGPNTEAFF
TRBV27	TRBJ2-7	CASSQMGSGTGSYEQYF
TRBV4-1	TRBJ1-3	CASSPQFRESSGNTIYF
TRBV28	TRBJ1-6	CASKRGTDNSPLHF
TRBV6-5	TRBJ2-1	CASRQGLAGARQFF
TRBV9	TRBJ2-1	CASSPPFNEQFF
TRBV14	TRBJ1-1	CASSRLQVPTDTEAFF
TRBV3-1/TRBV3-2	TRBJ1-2	CASSSGTGIYGYTF
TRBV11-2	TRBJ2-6	CASSRAGRTPGANVLTF